This TCR beta chain is from a study of beta chain features in type 1 diabetes. Study in general: Patients looked much like healthy donors when it came to age, gender and cell yields. Findings of the study overall: VDJ junctions sequenced from type 1 diabetes patients showed fewer insertions and more deletions. TCRB CDR3s were moderately but significantly shorter in Type 1 diabetes patients in all four CD4+ subsets. In patients and controls equally, PCR might favor templates that are shorter.

About this clone: Its antigen is as yet unknown.

After removal of 5 bases from V and 5 bases from J, the junction contained 6 bases not matched to a gene. Looked up from germline, CDR1 is SGHRS and CDR2 is YFSETQ. This CDR3 spans 15 amino acids. Using CD45RO/CCR7/CD25/CD127/CD95/CD27, CD4+ naive, central memory, regulatory and stem cell-like memory cells were sorted. Expressed TCRB transcripts were sequenced, since all the RNA that had been isolated was reverse transcribed. The table came from immunoSEQ multiplex PCR; TCRdb's copy has only in-frame clones and leaves some out. The data hold around 280,000 clones, with 15% observed a single time. The clonotype originates from a man younger than 35 with type 1 diabetes. V and J are TRBV5-1 and TRBJ2-3; 12 bases fit TRBD2. Input material: naive CD4+ T cells from blood. The CDR3 is CASSSLAGGQDTQYF. DNA of the CDR3: TGCGCCAGCAGTTCCCTAGCGGGGGGGCAAGATACGCAGTATTTT.